This T cell receptor (beta chain) was sequenced for a study of T cell responses to AZD1222 COVID-19 vaccine (dated by TCRdb to the early 2020s). Regarding the complete study: AZD1222 recipients given second doses at about 4 weeks or at about 12 weeks were pooled, since spike-specific TCR depth and breadth were not found to differ between the two schedules. Trial participants were enrolled into age subgroups of 18-55, 56-69 and 70-plus years, which contained about 150, 27 and 61 TCR-sequenced participants, respectively. TCR sequencing was performed for about 250 trial participants, of whom 207 were given two doses of AZD1222 and around 25 were given two doses of MenACWY control vaccine.

The meaning of the sample's time point label: baseline before first vaccination. Vaccinee samples came from UK trials COV001 and COV002, including a single-blind randomized controlled phase 2/3 trial of AZD1222 (ChAdOx1 nCoV-19) in healthy adults. Trial participant PBMC samples were collected at day 0 and day 28 after the second dose for TCRbeta chain sequencing. In this sample, this clone turned up a few times. Its specific antigen is unknown. Base qualities are not provided; no much larger clone lies one nucleotide away. What the authors observed across the whole study: After two AZD1222 doses, both the breadth and the depth of spike-specific TCRs were significantly higher than at day 0 and than in MenACWY recipients. Reportedly, almost half of the unique spike-specific TCRs recognized epitopes lying outside the regions that are mutated in the B.1.351 and B.1.1.7 variants. Only five to seven AZD1222 recipients were SARS-CoV-2 seropositive at baseline, limiting conclusions about previously exposed vaccinees. Because no day 14 peak-response samples were available, the repertoires could be characterized only after the peak T cell response. CD4 TCRs associated with the vaccine covered the entire spike protein, and the dominant responses were in regions 160-218 and 743-854. Most participants were white British and females outnumbered males, and the authors suggested that clonal diversity may have been underestimated. The 56-69-year group was small, and its depth increase did not reach significance, likely because of low power.

Between the V and J ends, shortened by 3 bases and 4 bases respectively, the junction contains 15 bases. The CDR3 contains 15 residues, cysteine and phenylalanine counted. The CDR3 DNA has 45 bases and is translated from base 1. From a lookup of the germline V gene (reference sequence), CDR1 and CDR2 are MNHEY and SMNVEV. The CDR3 regions of human TCRbeta chains were subjected to immunosequencing. The source study handled its data this way. TCRs in the repertoires were compared against a reference library of SARS-CoV-2-specific TCRs that had been generated with the MIRA antigen-specificity platform. Breadth was defined as the fraction of unique TCRs that were SARS-CoV-2-associated, and depth was defined as the fraction of total T cells that were SARS-CoV-2-associated. Each spike-specific TCR was assigned to its reactive spike region and to a CD4 or CD8 class using the MIRA data. Log10-transformed breadth and depth values were compared by one-way ANOVA with Sidak's multiple comparisons tests. Imported from immuneACCESS, the table was reduced by TCRdb to in-frame sequences with V and J called. These copies leave out some clones; in studies compared against another copy, an unresolved V gene accounts for under half, and the cause of the remainder is not known. That table gives V, J and clone size, and the DNA gave D and trimming. In this sample the table shows about 140,000 clones, more than 90% of which occur a single time. The top ten clones comprise 4% to 5.5% of the sample.

This TCR was recovered from an adult in good health. The input for sequencing was peripheral blood, taken on day 0 of AZD1222 vaccination. The chain is assembled from TRBV27 and TRBJ1-1; perhaps TRBD1 is the D gene, with 6 bases matching. The CDR3 in this case is CASSFKGTPRTEAFF. The DNA reads as follows: TGTGCCAGCAGTTTTAAAGGGACACCGCGCACTGAAGCTTTCTTT.